One sample yielded the 12 T cell receptor beta chains listed below, sequenced in a study of T cells in Graves' hyperthyroidism and ophthalmopathy. There were TCR beta CDR3 regions amplified from RNA transcripts. A set of HTBI primers served as the primers for a first-round RT-PCR of the TCR CDR3. TCRdb passed the multiplex PCR reads through MiXCR, listing each CDR3 protein once. The sample yields 550,000 to 650,000 distinct CDR3 sequences, roughly 13% seen once. Source material: blood. These receptors all stem from a woman aged 25 to 39 with Graves' hyperthyroidism that later progressed to Graves' ophthalmopathy.

This clonotype showed up many times. The V call is TRBV6-2 or TRBV6-3, the J call TRBJ2-5, with 14 nucleotides matching TRBD2. The CDR3 consists of 18 residues. Germline CDR1 and CDR2: MNHEY and SVGEGT. Trimming removed 5 bases from V and 10 bases from J; junction bases left unmatched: 18. CDR3 DNA: TGTGCCAGCAGTGACTATGCGGGACTAGCGGGAGTAGCTGCATACCAGTACTTC. It yields the protein CASSDYAGLAGVAAYQYF.

V gene TRBV6-1 combines with J gene TRBJ2-1; D uncertain. V was shortened by 3 bases and J by 4 bases, with 10 bases between the two germline ends. The CDR3 spans 14 residues. Germline lookup yields CDR1 MNHNS and CDR2 SASEGT. CDR3 amino acids: CASSDLGSYNEQFF. CDR3 DNA: TGTGCCAGCAGTGATCTAGGTTCATACAATGAGCAGTTCTTC.

The chain joins TRBV5-1 to TRBJ2-3; D unresolved. V lost 1 base and J 0 bases, leaving 12 bases between the germline ends. This CDR3 has 16 amino acids. The V gene's germline CDR1 is SGHRS and CDR2 YFSETQ. The CDR3 DNA follows: TGCGCCAGCAGCTTGAATGGGCGAACCAGCACAGATACGCAGTATTTT. Amino acid sequence: CASSLNGRTSTDTQYF.

This clonotype was picked up many times. The chain uses TRBV9 and TRBJ2-2; 11 bases align to TRBD2. This CDR3 contains 16 residues. V shed 4 bases, J shed 2 bases, and the junction held 4 bases outside the gene matches. Germline values: CDR1 SGDLS, CDR2 YYNGEE. The CDR3 nucleotides read TGTGCCAGCAGCAGGGGACTAGCGGTTAACACCGGGGAGCTGTTTTTT. Translating it yields CASSRGLAVNTGELFF. The full variable domain, in which reference TRBV9 and TRBJ2-2 provide the parts outside the CDR3, is DSGVTQTPKHLITATGQRVTLRCSPRSGDLSVYWYQQSLDQGLQFLIQYYNGEERAKGNILERFSAQQFPDLHSELNLSSLELGDSALYFCASSRGLAVNTGELFFGEGSRLTVL.

This clonotype has ten or more counts. This rearrangement joins TRBV5-1 to TRBJ1-6; tentatively, D is TRBD1 (5 bases). The CDR3 contains 15 residues. Germline loops: CDR1 SGHRS, CDR2 YFSETQ. V dropped 0 bases and J dropped 8 bases, with 12 bases sitting between them. DNA of the CDR3: TGCGCCAGCAGCTTGGCCGTGGGGGTAGATTCACCCCTCCACTTT. Its translation is CASSLAVGVDSPLHF.

About this clonotype itself: Being one base from a much bigger clone, this may be a read error. CDR3 sequence reads: CATSVVFEKLFF. In nucleotides, the CDR3 is TGTGCCACCTCGGTGGTGTTCGAAAAACTGTTTTTT. This sequence joins TRBV28 and TRBJ1-4; D ambiguous. This CDR3 contains 12 residues. Trimming removed 10 bases from V and 8 bases from J, with 14 bases in between. Germline lookup yields CDR1 MDHEN and CDR2 SYDVKM.

In its sample, this clonotype was seen many times. It is unclear where the CDR3 begins or ends on the DNA, so no DNA is shown, and the CDR3 is as TCRdb lists it. The gene calls are TRBV6-1 and TRBJ1-1. The CDR3 is 15 amino acids in total, end residues counted. Per the germline V gene, CDR1 is MNHNS and CDR2 is SASEGT. The CDR3 sequence is CASSPPDFRGTEAFF.

This clonotype appeared a few times. The V and J genes are TRBV27 and TRBJ1-5; a weak D match, TRBD1 (6 bases). The CDR3 consists of 16 residues. Germline V gives CDR1 MNHEY, CDR2 SMNVEV (reference sequence). V lost 5 bases and J lost 1, with 15 bases in between. The CDR3 spells CASSTLTGLSNQPQHF. CDR3 nucleotide sequence: TGTGCCAGCAGTACTCTGACAGGACTAAGCAATCAGCCCCAGCATTTT.

This clonotype was counted ten times or more. The rearrangement links TRBV12-3 or TRBV12-4 to TRBJ2-7; unclear D gene. The germline V and J ends were trimmed by 7 bases and 5 bases, with 18 bases remaining between them. This CDR3 contains 14 residues. CDR3 protein: CASTLGVGSDEQYF. CDR3 nucleotide sequence: TGTGCCAGCACCCTTGGCGTGGGAAGTGACGAGCAGTACTTC.

This clonotype has a count of ten or more. This chain joins TRBV6-5 and TRBJ2-3; possible D gene TRBD2, 6 bases. Germline-derived CDR1 and CDR2 are MNHEY and SVGAGI. The CDR3 runs to 15 residues. The V end lost 2 bases, the J end lost 6 bases, and 15 bases lay between the germline ends. In nucleotides, the CDR3 is TGTGCCAGCAGTTACGGGGGACTCACGTCGGATACGCAGTATTTT. Encoded protein: CASSYGGLTSDTQYF.

This clonotype was seen a few times. V usage is TRBV5-1 and J usage is TRBJ1-2; D is possibly TRBD1 (5 bases). Trimming stripped 4 bases from V and 7 bases from J, with 17 bases between. Germline V gene lookup returns CDR1 SGHRS and CDR2 YFSETQ. The CDR3 runs 14 residues. The CDR3 coding sequence is TGCGCCAGCAGCGACGCCCAGGGAACCTCTGGCTACACCTTC. Translating gives CASSDAQGTSGYTF.

The CDR3 loop is CSVEEGAKNIQYF. The CDR3, as DNA: TGCAGCGTTGAGGAGGGGGCCAAAAACATTCAGTACTTC. The chain uses TRBV29-1 and TRBJ2-4, with D maybe TRBD2 (6 bases). Trimming removed 3 bases at V and 1 base at J, with 7 bases between. The CDR3 has 13 residues. The V gene's germline CDR1 is SQVTM and CDR2 ANQGSEA.